This T cell receptor (beta chain) emerged from a study of blood T cell repertoires in COVID-19. Across the whole study: Samples representing acute and convalescent COVID-19 were sourced from the United States, Italy and Spain.

V was shortened by 3 bases and J by 7 bases, with 10 bases between the two germline ends. CDR1 is SGHKS, CDR2 YYEKEE, per germline (reference sequence). The CDR3 sequence is 12 residues long. Original processing notes: Cell counts per sample came from amplifying reference gene primers. The table came from immunoSEQ multiplex PCR; TCRdb's copy has only in-frame clones and leaves some out. V and J calls plus clone size are reproduced from that table; the DNA served to infer D and trimming. This table has 120,000 to 150,000 clones, 75% to 90% appearing once. The receptor comes from a man aged 55 to 69 with active or convalescent COVID-19. This chain links TRBV5-5 with TRBJ1-1; tentative D call: TRBD1 (5 bases). The specimen was peripheral blood. CDR3 DNA sequence: TGTGCCAGCAGCTGGGGGGGTCGTGAAGCTTTCTTT. Amino acids: CASSWGGREAFF.